Below are 30 T cell receptor beta chains sequenced from a single sample in a study of blood T cell repertoires in COVID-19. Some clones are missing from TCRdb's copy, which holds only in-frame ones; the method was immunoSEQ multiplex PCR. The sample records around 270,000 clones, about 88% being singletons. The sequencing sample was made of peripheral blood. Receptors originate from a man between 60 and 75 years old who had recovered from COVID-19.

This rearrangement joins TRBV5-8 to TRBJ1-6; D not resolved. Germline V gene sequence: CDR1 SGHTS, CDR2 YDEGEE. V dropped 2 bases and J dropped 4 bases, with 4 bases sitting between them. The CDR3 runs 13 residues. The CDR3 loop is CASSLLYNSPLHF. In nucleotides, the CDR3 is TGTGCCAGCAGCTTATTATATAATTCACCCCTCCACTTT. The full variable domain, in which reference TRBV5-8 and TRBJ1-6 provide the parts outside the CDR3, is EAGVTQSPTHLIKTRGQQATLRCSPISGHTSVYWYQQALGLGLQFLLWYDEGEERNRGNFPPRFSGRQFPNYSSELNVNALELEDSALYLCASSLLYNSPLHFGNGTRLTVT.

The chain recombines TRBV5-1 with TRBJ2-3; D unresolved. The CDR3 length is 15 residues. The V and J ends lost 4 bases and 3 bases respectively, with 15 bases between them. The germline CDR1 and CDR2 sequences are SGHRS and YFSETQ. CDR3 DNA sequence: TGCGCCAGCAGCCCCCCGTCGGCGGTAACAGATACGCAGTATTTT. The encoded protein is CASSPPSAVTDTQYF.

The V and J genes are TRBV7-2 and TRBJ1-2; TRBD1 might be the D (6 bases). V was clipped by 4 bases and J by 2 bases, with 14 bases between them. The CDR3 is 15 residues long. The germline CDR1 and CDR2 sequences are SGHTA and FQGNSA. The CDR3, as DNA: TGTGCCAGCAGCTCCCGGACAGAGGAGAACTATGGCTACACCTTC. Its protein product is CASSSRTEENYGYTF.

The chain's CDR3 is CASSRQGVNGYTF. CDR3 bases: TGTGCCAGCAGCCGACAGGGGGTAAATGGCTACACCTTC. This sequence joins TRBV6-5 and TRBJ1-2, with 9 positions matching TRBD1. The germline V gene encodes CDR1 MNHEY and CDR2 SVGAGI. This CDR3 region has 13 residues. Trimming took 6 bases from V and 6 from J; bases not matched to a gene: 5.

This clone was counted a single time. The rearrangement joins TRBV2 to TRBJ2-5, with a weak D call TRBD2 (7 bases). V was pared by 8 bases and J by 1 base, with 14 bases between. Germline-derived CDR1 and CDR2 are SNHLY and FYNNEI. The CDR3 covers 14 residues. CDR3 protein: CASGRGGPQETQYF. The CDR3 DNA reads as TGTGCCAGCGGAAGGGGGGGGCCCCAAGAGACCCAGTACTTC.

The chain carries TRBV20-1 and TRBJ1-2, with D unclear. This CDR3 is 11 amino acids long. Trimming cost V 6 bases and J 6 bases, with 11 bases left between them. The V gene's germline CDR1 is DFQATT and CDR2 SNEGSKA (reference sequence). The CDR3 here is CSARSENGYTF. The CDR3 DNA is TGCAGTGCACGGAGTGAGAATGGCTACACCTTC.

This clone has just one count. The chain couples TRBV5-1 to TRBJ2-1, with 10 bases that match TRBD2. V shed 1 base and J 7 bases; nucleotides not matched to a gene: 5. Looked up from germline, CDR1 is SGHRS and CDR2 is YFSETQ. CDR3 size: 15 residues. Here the CDR3 DNA reads TGCGCCAGCAGCTTGCGCAGCGGGGGGGGAAATGAGCAGTTCTTC. Its translation is CASSLRSGGGNEQFF.

The chain is built from TRBV5-4 and TRBJ1-2, with 8 bases aligning to TRBD1. The V gene end was trimmed by 4 bases and the J gene end by 12 bases; junction bases not matched to a gene: 20. CDR3 length: 16 residues. Looked up from germline, CDR1 is SGHNT and CDR2 is YYREEE (reference sequence). CDR3 DNA: TGTGCCAGCAGCCCCCAGGGCCGACAGGGGCAGCAAGGGGACACCTTC. It yields the protein CASSPQGRQGQQGDTF.

The chain combines TRBV4-2 with TRBJ2-5; a weak D match, TRBD2 (6 bases). The CDR3 extends over 15 amino acids. Germline V gene sequence: CDR1 LGHNA, CDR2 YNFKEQ. V was pared by 0 bases and J by 1 base, with 9 bases between. The CDR3 spells CASSQDRGFQETQYF. The CDR3 nucleotides are TGTGCCAGCAGCCAAGATCGGGGGTTCCAAGAGACCCAGTACTTC.

The chain joins TRBV6-4 to TRBJ1-5; 7 nucleotides agree with TRBD1. Trimming at V came to 2 bases and at J to 4 bases, leaving 14 bases not matched to a gene. This CDR3 contains 18 residues. Looked up from germline, CDR1 is MRHNA and CDR2 is SNTAGT. The DNA for the CDR3 is TGTGCCAGCAGTGACCTCCCCCGTCGACAGGGCCGGAATCAGCCCCAGCATTTT. The encoded protein is CASSDLPRRQGRNQPQHF.

V is TRBV18 and J is TRBJ2-3; D is possibly TRBD1 or TRBD2 (9 bases each). CDR1 KGHSH and CDR2 LQKENI come from the germline V gene. Trimming removed 2 bases at V and 1 base at J, with 28 bases between. There are 21 residues in the CDR3. This chain's CDR3 is CASSPRLDRGSSSGGTDTQYF. CDR3 in DNA: TGTGCCAGCTCACCAAGATTGGACAGGGGTTCATCTAGCGGGGGCACAGATACGCAGTATTTT.

CDR3 region: CASSLRGSGANVLTF. The DNA for the CDR3 is TGTGCCAGCAGCTTACGAGGATCTGGGGCCAACGTCCTGACTTTC. The gene calls are TRBV7-9 and TRBJ2-6; the D is unclear. The ends were cut back, 2 bases at V and 1 base at J, with 6 bases in the middle. CDR3 size: 15 residues. The germline gives CDR1 SEHNR, CDR2 FQNEAQ (reference sequence).

This clone was seen a single time. The chain recombines TRBV4-2 with TRBJ2-2, with 8 bases identical to TRBD1. V was clipped by 4 bases and J by 1 base; unmatched bases: 8. This CDR3 is built from 17 residues. Germline assignment: CDR1 LGHNA and CDR2 YNFKEQ. CDR3 sequence: CASSPLLGTGNTGELFF. For the CDR3, the DNA is TGTGCCAGCAGCCCACTCCTGGGGACAGGGAACACCGGGGAGCTGTTTTTT.

CDR3 coding DNA: TGTGCCAGCCGATTGGAAACAGGGGGCCTTTCCTACGAGCAGTACTTC. Protein: CASRLETGGLSYEQYF. V is TRBV27 and J is TRBJ2-7; 9 positions match TRBD1. Germline V CDR1 and CDR2: MNHEY, SMNVEV (reference sequence). V trimming: 8 bases; J trimming: 1 base; junction bases outside the gene matches: 12. The CDR3 spans 16 residues.

The chain uses TRBV18 and TRBJ2-7; 9 bases align to TRBD1. The trim removed 6 bases at V and 3 bases at J, leaving 6 bases unmatched. This CDR3 contains 14 residues. The germline CDR1 and CDR2 sequences are KGHSH and LQKENI. The CDR3 reads CASSKDRGLYEQYF. The CDR3 DNA reads TGTGCCAGCTCGAAGGACAGGGGACTCTACGAGCAGTACTTC.

The V call is TRBV19, the J call TRBJ1-2; weak D call: TRBD1 (6 bases). This CDR3 is built from 12 residues. Germline CDR1 is LNHDA and CDR2 is SQIVND (reference sequence). Trimming removed 4 bases from V and 12 bases from J, with 15 bases in between. For the CDR3, the DNA is TGTGCCAGTAGTACCACCTCGGGACATCACACCTTC. Amino acids: CASSTTSGHHTF.

The chain employs TRBV6-5 and TRBJ2-5, with 7 bases matching TRBD1. V shed 6 bases and J 1 base; nucleotides not matched to a gene: 8. The germline V gene encodes CDR1 MNHEY and CDR2 SVGAGI. This CDR3 has 15 amino acids. The CDR3 sequence: CASRSVQGSQETQYF. In nucleotides, the CDR3 is TGTGCCAGCAGAAGCGTACAGGGGTCCCAAGAGACCCAGTACTTC.

This rearrangement joins TRBV9 to TRBJ2-3; 14 nucleotides line up with TRBD2. The CDR3 sequence is 18 residues long. Germline V gene lookup returns CDR1 SGDLS and CDR2 YYNGEE. V was clipped by 4 bases and J by 4 bases; unmatched bases: 11. CDR3 in DNA: TGTGCCAGCAGCCCCCGGACTAGCGGGGGGCTGGTACCAGATACGCAGTATTTT. It is translated as CASSPRTSGGLVPDTQYF.

This sequence joins TRBV19 and TRBJ2-7; 8 bases line up with TRBD1. The CDR3 runs 11 residues. V was clipped by 10 bases and J by 4 bases; unmatched bases: 3. Germline V CDR1 and CDR2: LNHDA, SQIVND (reference sequence). Here the CDR3 reads CATRQGYEQYF. CDR3 DNA sequence: TGTGCCACTCGACAGGGGTACGAGCAGTACTTC.

CDR3 coding DNA: TGTGCTAGTGGCCCATCGGGGGGGATACGCAATGAGCAGTTCTTC. Protein: CASGPSGGIRNEQFF. This chain connects TRBV12-5 to TRBJ2-1, with 8 nucleotides matching TRBD2. Trimming cost V 6 bases and J 6 bases; bases outside gene matches: 10. The CDR3 sequence is 15 residues long. Per germline, CDR1 LGHNT and CDR2 FRNRAP.

The CDR3 DNA reads as TGTGCCTGGACATACCGGGACAGGGAGGGGGACACTGAAGCTTTCTTT. It encodes CAWTYRDREGDTEAFF. V gene TRBV30 combines with J gene TRBJ1-1; TRBD1 matches at 9 bases. The CDR3 consists of 16 residues. V lost 4 bases to trimming and J lost 3 bases; unmatched junction nucleotides: 12. In germline, CDR1 is GTSNPN, CDR2 SVGIG (reference sequence).

V usage is TRBV5-1 and J usage is TRBJ2-1, with 7 bases aligning to TRBD1. The CDR3 is 13 amino acids. The V segment lost 3 bases and the J segment 5 bases; nucleotides outside the gene matches: 2. CDR1 and CDR2 (germline): SGHRS, YFSETQ. CDR3 sequence: CASSWGQNNEQFF. DNA of the CDR3: TGCGCCAGCAGCTGGGGACAGAACAATGAGCAGTTCTTC. The full variable domain, its missing parts supplied by reference TRBV5-1 and TRBJ2-1, is KAGVTQTPRYLIKTRGQQVTLSCSPISGHRSVSWYQQTPGQGLQFLFEYFSETQRNKGNFPGRFSGRQFSNSRSEMNVSTLELGDSALYLCASSWGQNNEQFFGPGTRLTVL.

The chain couples TRBV14 to TRBJ2-1; 13 positions agree with TRBD2. The V gene's germline CDR1 is SGHDN and CDR2 FVKESK. V lost 4 bases to trimming and J lost 7 bases; unmatched junction nucleotides: 4. The CDR3 runs to 15 residues. CDR3 in DNA: TGTGCCAGCAGCCTGGGACTAGCGGGACTGAATGAGCAGTTCTTC. This encodes CASSLGLAGLNEQFF.

Worth noting for this clone: The junction departs from the called germline gene at one end, perhaps through a read error. The V and J genes are TRBV7-7 and TRBJ1-3; D not certain. The germline CDR1 and CDR2 sequences are SSHAT and FNYEAQ (reference sequence). The length of the CDR3 is 16 residues. The DNA for the CDR3 is TGTGCTAGCAGCTTAGGCGTCAGGAACACGGCAGACACCATATATTTT. Its translation is CASSLGVRNTADTIYF.

V usage is TRBV6-5 and J usage is TRBJ2-7; 8 bases match TRBD1. The CDR3 is made up of 15 amino acids. CDR1 and CDR2 from the germline V gene are MNHEY and SVGAGI. With V trimmed by 6 bases and J by 1 base, 8 bases remained unmatched. For the CDR3, the DNA is TGTGCCAGCAGCACTCAGGGGGCCGGATCCTACGAGCAGTACTTC. This codes for CASSTQGAGSYEQYF.

For the CDR3, the DNA is TGTGCCAGCAGCGCCCCTCAGGGCGTAAATACTGAAGCTTTCTTT. Translating it yields CASSAPQGVNTEAFF. The chain has TRBV9 and TRBJ1-1, with D possibly matching TRBD1 (5 bases). Trimming took off 3 bases at V and 5 bases at J, with 17 bases between the two ends. The CDR3 length is 15 residues. Germline loops: CDR1 SGDLS, CDR2 YYNGEE.

The chain links TRBV6-4 to TRBJ2-3; TRBD2 agrees at 9 bases. Unmatched junction bases numbered 18, after V lost 2 bases and J lost 0 bases. The CDR3 extends over 21 amino acids. Germline CDR1 MRHNA, CDR2 SNTAGT. The CDR3 region is CASSDTTSGPTTPASTDTQYF. The DNA of the CDR3 is TGTGCCAGCAGTGACACAACTAGCGGGCCGACCACCCCCGCTAGCACAGATACGCAGTATTTT.

V and J are TRBV6-4 and TRBJ2-2, with D tentatively TRBD2 (6 bases). The V gene's germline CDR1 is MRHNA and CDR2 SNTAGT. The CDR3 loop spans 14 amino acids. V was shortened by 3 bases and J by 5 bases, with 10 bases between the two germline ends. The DNA of the CDR3 is TGTGCCAGCAGTGAAGCGCGGGGAACCGGGGAGCTGTTTTTT. Its translation: CASSEARGTGELFF.

The J gene is TRBJ1-3, the V gene TRBV7-5. TRBV7-5 is given as a pseudogene. The CDR3 is made up of 17 amino acids. The CDR3 sequence: CAPGGGGTLESGNTIYF. In DNA form, the CDR3 reads TGTGCCCCGGGGGGGGGCGGAACCCTAGAATCTGGAAACACCATATATTTT.

The chain couples TRBV7-3 to TRBJ2-3, with TRBD2 matching 7 bases. The V gene end was trimmed by 5 bases and the J gene end by 7 bases; junction bases not matched to a gene: 12. Germline V gene sequence: CDR1 SGHTA, CDR2 FQGTGA. The CDR3 totals 15 residues. CDR3 DNA sequence: TGTGCCAGCAGCCCCGGGACTATGGTCCCTAATACGCAGTATTTT. Translating it yields CASSPGTMVPNTQYF.